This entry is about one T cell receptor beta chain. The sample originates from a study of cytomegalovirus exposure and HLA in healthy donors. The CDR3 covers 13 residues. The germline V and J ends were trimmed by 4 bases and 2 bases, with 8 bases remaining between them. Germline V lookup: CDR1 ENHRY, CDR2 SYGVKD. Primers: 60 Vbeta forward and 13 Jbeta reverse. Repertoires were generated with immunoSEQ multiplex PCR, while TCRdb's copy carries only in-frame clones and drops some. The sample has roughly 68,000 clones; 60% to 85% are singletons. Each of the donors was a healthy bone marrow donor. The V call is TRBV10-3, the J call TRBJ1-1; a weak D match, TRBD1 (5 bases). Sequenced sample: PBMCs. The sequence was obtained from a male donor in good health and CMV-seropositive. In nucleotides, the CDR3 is TGTGCCATCAGTGTAACAGGAAACACTGAAGCTTTCTTT. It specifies CAISVTGNTEAFF.